Presented here are 29 T cell receptor beta chains from one specimen sequenced in a study of T cell repertoires in cytomegalovirus infection. A single record per CDR3 protein comes from TCRdb applying MiXCR to the reads. The sample lists about 900,000 distinct CDR3 sequences, 31% occurring once. These TCRs' antigens remain unknown. Specimen: cultured CD8+ T cells from PBMCs, collected from culture after CMV antigen stimulation. The source is a human donor in good health (CMV status not recorded). Some clones in this sample may be carry-over from other donors' samples.

This clonotype was seen a handful of times. This rearrangement joins TRBV10-3 to TRBJ2-1, with D perhaps matching TRBD1 (6 bases). The CDR3 runs 12 residues. V was trimmed by 8 bases and J by 8 bases, leaving 13 bases between them. Germline-derived CDR1 and CDR2 are ENHRY and SYGVKD. The DNA for the CDR3 is TGTGCCATCGGGGTAGCAGGGGATGAGCAGTTCTTC. Encoded protein: CAIGVAGDEQFF.

This clonotype was counted a few times. The chain couples TRBV20-1 to TRBJ2-5; 10 nucleotides line up with TRBD1. Unmatched junction bases numbered 8, after V lost 5 bases and J lost 5 bases. Germline V gives CDR1 DFQATT, CDR2 SNEGSKA (reference sequence). CDR3 length: 14 residues. The CDR3 loop reads CSARRQGAVETQYF. Written as DNA, the CDR3 is TGCAGTGCTCGCAGACAGGGGGCGGTGGAGACCCAGTACTTC.

This rearrangement joins TRBV27 to TRBJ2-7; 7 nucleotides align to TRBD2. Trimming took 5 bases from V and 5 from J; bases not matched to a gene: 9. Germline-derived CDR1 and CDR2 are MNHEY and SMNVEV (reference sequence). The CDR3 has 14 amino acids. The CDR3 DNA is TGTGCCAGCAGTCCAGCCCCCGGGGGGAACGAGCAGTACTTC. This gives the protein CASSPAPGGNEQYF.

The table lists this clonotype with many counts. The chain employs TRBV7-6 and TRBJ2-7; tentative D call: TRBD1 (6 bases). The V gene lost 1 base and the J gene lost 4 bases, with 14 bases spanning the gap. Germline values: CDR1 SGHVS, CDR2 FNYEAQ. This CDR3 has 15 residues. CDR3 nucleotide sequence: TGTGCCAGCAGCTTAGAGGCGTCACAGGGTTACGAGCAGTACTTC. Protein sequence: CASSLEASQGYEQYF.

In this sample, this clonotype turned up once. The chain links TRBV27 to TRBJ2-3; D is ambiguous. In germline, CDR1 is MNHEY, CDR2 SMNVEV (reference sequence). V was clipped by 5 bases and J by 4 bases, with 10 bases between them. The CDR3 sequence is 13 residues long. CDR3 region: CASSTGLSDTQYF. The DNA for the CDR3 is TGTGCCAGCAGTACGGGCTTGTCAGATACGCAGTATTTT.

This clonotype was observed a few times. The chain is built from TRBV11-3 and TRBJ2-6; 7 nucleotides match TRBD1. Unmatched junction bases numbered 4, after V lost 5 bases and J lost 0 bases. Germline lookup yields CDR1 SGHNT and CDR2 YENEEA. This CDR3 contains 16 residues. The CDR3 region is CASSTGTASGANVLTF. Written as DNA, the CDR3 is TGTGCCAGCAGCACCGGGACAGCCTCTGGGGCCAACGTCCTGACTTTC.

To note about this clonotype: One base away lies a much larger clone, so this may be a sequencing read error. V and J are TRBV7-8 and TRBJ2-7; the D gene is possibly TRBD2 (5 bases). Germline lookup yields CDR1 SGHVS and CDR2 FQNEAQ. The CDR3 loop spans 16 amino acids. The CDR3 region has the DNA TGTGTCAGCAGCGGCCCTATGGGGTCCGGCTTCTACGAGCAGTACTTC. It translates to CVSSGPMGSGFYEQYF.

The chain carries TRBV10-3 and TRBJ1-2, with 8 bases lining up with TRBD1. Germline V gene data show CDR1 as ENHRY and CDR2 as SYGVKD. V lost 2 bases, J lost 3 bases, and 8 bases stayed unmatched. This CDR3 is 16 amino acids long. The CDR3 nucleotides read TGTGCCATCAGTGAGGGACAGGGCCCCTTGGACTATGGCTACACCTTC. Protein: CAISEGQGPLDYGYTF.

The V call is TRBV2, the J call TRBJ2-7; a weak D match, TRBD1 (5 bases). Trimming removed 8 bases at V and 1 base at J, with 12 bases between. This CDR3 is 13 amino acids long. Germline CDR1 and CDR2: SNHLY and FYNNEI. DNA of the CDR3: TGTGCCAGCGAACCAGACAGTTCCTACGAGCAGTACTTC. Translating gives CASEPDSSYEQYF. The variable domain in full, with the rest retrieved from reference TRBV2 and TRBJ2-7, is EPEVTQTPSHQVTQMGQEVILRCVPISNHLYFYWYRQILGQKVEFLVSFYNNEISEKSEIFDDQFSVERPDGSNFTLKIRSTKLEDSAMYFCASEPDSSYEQYFGPGTRLTVT.

This clonotype occurred a few times. The chain has TRBV19 and TRBJ1-1; 7 bases are shared with TRBD1. Germline-derived CDR1 and CDR2 are LNHDA and SQIVND (reference sequence). This CDR3 is built from 15 residues. Trimming removed 3 bases from V and 3 bases from J; junction bases left unmatched: 7. CDR3 DNA: TGTGCCAGTAGTATTGGGGGACAGTGGTACACTGAAGCTTTCTTT. Amino acid sequence: CASSIGGQWYTEAFF.

The rearrangement links TRBV29-1 to TRBJ2-2; no firm D call. Germline V lookup: CDR1 SQVTM, CDR2 ANQGSEA. CDR3 length equals 13 residues. V was trimmed by 4 bases and J by 0 bases, leaving 6 bases between them. CDR3 amino acids: CSVGSSNTGELFF. The CDR3 DNA follows: TGCAGCGTTGGTAGCTCGAACACCGGGGAGCTGTTTTTT.

V usage is TRBV11-2 and J usage is TRBJ2-1, with 9 positions matching TRBD1. Germline V gene data show CDR1 as SGHAT and CDR2 as FQNNGV. This CDR3 region has 17 residues. V shed 3 bases and J 0 bases; nucleotides not matched to a gene: 6. CDR3 coding DNA: TGTGCCAGCAGCTTGGGACAGGGTTTTAGCTCCTACAATGAGCAGTTCTTC. Its protein is CASSLGQGFSSYNEQFF.

This sequence joins TRBV4-1 and TRBJ1-2, with D unresolved. This CDR3 region has 15 residues. V lost 5 bases, J lost 3 bases, and 16 bases lay in between. Per the germline V gene, CDR1 is MGHRA and CDR2 is YSYEKL. Here the CDR3 DNA reads TGCGCCAGCAGCGCAGGCGCCTACCCCCACTATGGCTACACCTTC. The encoded protein is CASSAGAYPHYGYTF.

J is TRBJ2-2 and V is TRBV19; 8 bases line up with TRBD1. This CDR3 is built from 12 residues. In germline, CDR1 is LNHDA, CDR2 SQIVND (reference sequence). Unmatched junction bases numbered 9, after V lost 6 bases and J lost 15 bases. The CDR3 DNA sequence: TGTGCCAGTAGCCTCGAGGACAGGGCGATGTTTTTT. As protein: CASSLEDRAMFF.

V gene TRBV7-6 combines with J gene TRBJ2-2; 8 bases match TRBD1. The CDR3 covers 18 residues. V trimming: 2 bases; J trimming: 4 bases; junction bases outside the gene matches: 12. The germline V gene has CDR1 SGHVS and CDR2 FNYEAQ. CDR3 sequence reads: CASSLYLTGTGTTGELFF. The CDR3 DNA follows: TGTGCCAGCAGCTTATACCTTACCGGGACAGGTACCACCGGGGAGCTGTTTTTT.

This clonotype was observed a single time. The J gene is TRBJ2-3, the V gene TRBV4-3; D remains unclear. The CDR3 has 15 amino acids. Germline CDR1 LGHNA, CDR2 YSLEER. V was trimmed by 2 bases and J by 0 bases, leaving 9 bases between them. The CDR3 protein is CASSQKKSSTDTQYF. As DNA, the CDR3 is TGCGCCAGCAGCCAAAAAAAGTCTAGCACAGATACGCAGTATTTT.

This clonotype has only a few counts. The rearrangement links TRBV7-8 to TRBJ1-1; D is possibly TRBD1 (6 bases). There are 14 residues in the CDR3. V dropped 0 bases and J dropped 11 bases, with 16 bases sitting between them. Germline-derived CDR1 and CDR2 are SGHVS and FQNEAQ. In DNA, the CDR3 is TGTGCCAGCAGCTTAGCAGGGGGAACCAAGTCCGCTTTCTTT. It specifies CASSLAGGTKSAFF.

As regards this clonotype: A read error may be the cause here, since a much bigger clone is one base away. The chain couples TRBV12-3 or TRBV12-4 to TRBJ1-2; 7 bases map to TRBD1. J lost 4 bases, V lost 3 bases, and 2 bases had no gene match. The CDR3 loop spans 13 amino acids. CDR3 bases: TGTGCCAGCAGTTTTTACAGGGGCTATGGCTACACCTTC. Its protein product is CASSFYRGYGYTF.

This clonotype has more than one count but fewer than ten. This chain's CDR3 is CAIQGIGSSGNTIYF. In DNA form, the CDR3 reads TGTGCCATACAGGGGATTGGTAGCTCTGGAAACACCATATATTTT. The rearrangement links TRBV7-9 to TRBJ1-3; 7 bases match TRBD1. J gave up 0 bases and V 10 bases, and 9 bases lay outside the gene matches. Germline V CDR1 and CDR2: SEHNR, FQNEAQ (reference sequence). There are 15 residues in the CDR3.

This clonotype has a single count. The V call is TRBV27, the J call TRBJ1-1; 11 bases match TRBD1. Germline trimming cut 4 bases from V and 6 bases from J; bases unmatched to any gene: 1. The CDR3 loop spans 13 amino acids. Germline V gene sequence: CDR1 MNHEY, CDR2 SMNVEV (reference sequence). This CDR3 reads CASSWDRGAEAFF. As DNA, the CDR3 is TGTGCCAGCAGTTGGGACAGGGGGGCTGAAGCTTTCTTT.

This sequence joins TRBV7-9 and TRBJ2-2; D uncertain. Between the trimmed V and J ends, which lost 2 bases and 6 bases, there was a span of 10 bases. Germline CDR1 is SEHNR and CDR2 is FQNEAQ (reference sequence). The CDR3 contains 14 residues. The CDR3 loop is CASSLSAAPGELFF. As DNA, the CDR3 is TGTGCCAGCAGCTTATCGGCCGCGCCCGGGGAGCTGTTTTTT.

This clonotype was picked up a small number of times. The CDR3 reads CASGSGGSQETQYF. CDR3 bases: TGTGCCAGTGGTAGTGGGGGGAGCCAAGAGACCCAGTACTTC. This chain joins TRBV6-6 and TRBJ2-5; a possible D gene is TRBD2 (6 bases). Germline V gene data show CDR1 as MNHNY and CDR2 as SVGAGI (reference sequence). Trimming removed 9 bases at V and 1 base at J, with 15 bases between. The CDR3 consists of 14 residues.

This chain joins TRBV6-6 and TRBJ2-1, with 13 nucleotides matching TRBD2. CDR3 length: 18 residues. Germline V gene data show CDR1 as MNHNY and CDR2 as SVGAGI (reference sequence). Germline trimming cut 10 bases from V and 2 bases from J; bases unmatched to any gene: 14. The CDR3 protein is CANSETSGGPRAYNEQFF. CDR3 coding DNA: TGTGCCAACAGCGAGACTAGCGGGGGGCCCAGAGCCTACAATGAGCAGTTCTTC.

This clonotype was found many times. The chain carries TRBV7-9 and TRBJ2-1; no firm D call. The CDR3 covers 15 residues. The V end lost 1 base, the J end lost 2 bases, and 9 bases lay between the germline ends. In germline, CDR1 is SEHNR, CDR2 FQNEAQ (reference sequence). The CDR3 DNA reads TGTGCCAGCAGCTTAGGGGGATCCCCCTACAATGAGCAGTTCTTC. Amino acids: CASSLGGSPYNEQFF.

The J gene is TRBJ2-5, the V gene TRBV29-1, with TRBD2 as a possible D gene (5 bases). The V gene's germline CDR1 is SQVTM and CDR2 ANQGSEA. The CDR3 extends over 11 amino acids. V was shortened by 7 bases and J by 4 bases, with 10 bases between the two germline ends. CDR3 in amino acids: CSAGSPETQYF. CDR3 nucleotides: TGCAGCGCGGGGTCCCCAGAGACCCAGTACTTC.

There are a few counts of this clonotype. The chain carries TRBV6-1 and TRBJ1-2; D not certain. CDR1 MNHNS and CDR2 SASEGT come from the germline V gene. Trimming pared 2 bases from V and 2 bases from J, leaving 9 bases between. The CDR3 length is 14 residues. This CDR3 reads CASSEINLNYGYTF. CDR3 nucleotides: TGTGCCAGCAGTGAAATCAATTTAAACTATGGCTACACCTTC.

This clonotype occurred many times. The rearrangement uses TRBV12-3 or TRBV12-4 and TRBJ1-5, with D perhaps matching TRBD1 (6 bases). Trimming took off 3 bases at V and 4 bases at J, with 13 bases between the two ends. The CDR3 loop spans 15 amino acids. CDR3: CASSFLDSHNQPQHF. The CDR3 DNA reads as TGTGCCAGCAGTTTCTTGGACAGCCATAATCAGCCCCAGCATTTT.

This clonotype was picked up one time. The chain links TRBV10-3 to TRBJ2-2; D not certain. The CDR3 sequence is 12 residues long. V lost 10 bases and J 4 bases, leaving 10 bases between the germline ends. The germline V gene encodes CDR1 ENHRY and CDR2 SYGVKD. In DNA form, the CDR3 reads TGTGCCACCCGCCTGACCACCGGGGAGCTGTTTTTT. This sequence encodes CATRLTTGELFF.

This clonotype was seen more than once but under ten times. The chain couples TRBV7-9 to TRBJ1-1; D is possibly TRBD1 (6 bases). This CDR3 has 15 amino acids. V lost 5 bases and J 0 bases, leaving 13 bases between the germline ends. CDR1 is SEHNR and CDR2 is FQNEAQ in the germline V gene (reference sequence). CDR3 sequence reads: CASSTRTDVNTEAFF. The CDR3 coding sequence is TGTGCCAGCAGCACCCGGACAGACGTGAACACTGAAGCTTTCTTT.